This TCR beta chain is drawn from a study of cytomegalovirus exposure and HLA in healthy donors. On the study more broadly: Researchers previously reported finding 100 million or so unique TCR beta sequences from about 200 million T cells.

Healthy bone marrow donors supplied every sample. With 60 Vbeta and 13 Jbeta primers, the PCR was carried out. Data came from immunoSEQ multiplex PCR; TCRdb stores just in-frame clones and leaves some out. Of about 120,000 clones in the sample, around three quarters were seen once. On this clone: As yet, its antigen is unknown.

The CDR3 totals 14 residues. After removal of 4 bases from V and 5 bases from J, the junction contained 8 bases not matched to a gene. Germline CDR1 SGHRS, CDR2 YFSETQ. Overall study findings and caveats: It was reported in a later analysis that an Asian-associated ancestry cluster showed fewer N-insertions than the approximately 670-donor mean.

This TCR was recovered from a middle-aged woman in good health and CMV-seropositive. The chain recombines TRBV5-1 with TRBJ2-7; 8 bases are shared with TRBD1. The material sequenced was PBMCs. The CDR3 sequence: CASSTTDRANEQYF. Written as DNA, the CDR3 is TGCGCCAGCAGCACAACGGACAGGGCCAACGAGCAGTACTTC.